The 8 T cell receptor beta chains reported below all come from one sample, sequenced in a study of beta chain features in type 1 diabetes (dated by TCRdb to 2016 to 2018). The library was prepared using the immunoSEQ multiplex PCR assay. The entire isolated RNA was reverse transcribed using the High Capacity cDNA Reverse Transcription Kit, and thus expressed TCRB transcripts were sequenced. TCRdb took over this immuneACCESS table, retaining in-frame rearrangements with V and J assigned. Such tables are incomplete; in checked studies, under half of the missing clones stem from an unresolved V gene, and the remainder is unexplained. The sample yields around 500,000 clones; 10% to 12% were counted once. The ten most abundant clones make up about 0.042% of the sample. Sequencing was performed on naive CD4+ T cells from blood. The cell subset or site label here, explained by the study, means: true naive CD4+ T cells. The receptors shown here come from a woman aged 18-29 years in good health.

The table lists this clone with a few counts. This chain uses TRBV6-1 with TRBJ1-2, with D unclear. Trimming left V 1 base short and J 5 bases short, with 17 bases between. CDR1 is MNHNS and CDR2 is SASEGT in the germline V gene. This CDR3 region has 16 residues. In DNA, the CDR3 is TGTGCCAGCAGTGAAGTAAGGCGGCAGCCCAAATATGGCTACACCTTC. Amino acids: CASSEVRRQPKYGYTF.

The rearrangement links TRBV25-1 to TRBJ2-1; a possible D gene is TRBD1 (6 bases). Trimming pared 2 bases from V and 3 bases from J, leaving 11 bases between. The length of the CDR3 is 15 residues. The germline V gene encodes CDR1 MGHDK and CDR2 SYGVNS. The CDR3 protein is CASSERGNRYNEQFF. CDR3 nucleotides: TGTGCCAGCAGTGAAAGGGGGAACCGCTACAATGAGCAGTTCTTC.

V is TRBV6-6 and J is TRBJ1-6; no definite D call. The CDR3 covers 13 residues. Germline V gene sequence: CDR1 MNHNY, CDR2 SVGAGI (reference sequence). V lost 6 bases to trimming and J lost 6 bases, with 9 bases between them. CDR3 bases: TGTGCCAGCAGCCTCGGCCGTAATTCACCCCTCCACTTT. Amino acid sequence: CASSLGRNSPLHF.

The chain recombines TRBV9 with TRBJ1-2, with D uncertain. Trimming shortened V by 2 bases and J by 8 bases, and 16 bases separated the two germline ends. Germline CDR1 is SGDLS and CDR2 is YYNGEE. CDR3 length: 14 amino acids. This chain's CDR3 is CASSVEPGGSGYTF. CDR3 nucleotides: TGTGCCAGCAGCGTGGAACCAGGAGGGAGCGGCTACACCTTC.

The chain recombines TRBV5-4 with TRBJ2-1; TRBD2 agrees at 7 bases. The CDR3 has 14 residues. Looked up from germline, CDR1 is SGHNT and CDR2 is YYREEE (reference sequence). Trimming removed 6 bases from V and 5 bases from J; junction bases left unmatched: 8. The CDR3 bases are TGTGCCAGCATGAATGCGGGAGTCAACAATGAGCAGTTCTTC. It specifies CASMNAGVNNEQFF. Supplemented by reference TRBV5-4 and TRBJ2-1, the full variable domain reads ETGVTQSPTHLIKTRGQQVTLRCSSQSGHNTVSWYQQALGQGPQFIFQYYREEENGRGNFPPRFSGLQFPNYSSELNVNALELDDSALYLCASMNAGVNNEQFFGPGTRLTVL.

The chain carries TRBV7-2 and TRBJ1-6; D ambiguous. This CDR3 has 14 amino acids. V lost 1 base and J 6 bases, leaving 7 bases between the germline ends. Germline loops: CDR1 SGHTA, CDR2 FQGNSA. The CDR3 here is CASSLGRTNSPLHF. Written as DNA, the CDR3 is TGTGCCAGCAGCTTAGGCAGAACTAATTCACCCCTCCACTTT.

V is TRBV9 and J is TRBJ2-3, with TRBD1 as a possible D gene (5 bases). The V end was cut by 0 bases, the J end by 2 bases, with 10 bases between. Germline-derived CDR1 and CDR2 are SGDLS and YYNGEE. CDR3 size: 15 residues. The CDR3 sequence is CASSVEGVTTDTQYF. CDR3 nucleotide sequence: TGTGCCAGCAGCGTAGAAGGGGTGACCACAGATACGCAGTATTTT.

The rearrangement links TRBV10-3 to TRBJ2-5; the match to TRBD1 covers 8 bases. There are 15 residues in the CDR3. Per the germline V gene, CDR1 is ENHRY and CDR2 is SYGVKD. V gave up 3 bases and J gave up 1 base; unmatched junction bases: 4. DNA for the CDR3: TGTGCCATCAGTGATCATGGGACAGGCCAAGAGACCCAGTACTTC. This encodes CAISDHGTGQETQYF.